The 20 T cell receptor beta chains reported below all come from one sample, sequenced in a study of Graves' ophthalmopathy and Graves' hyperthyroidism. RNA transcripts yielded amplified TCR beta CDR3 regions. A first-round RT-PCR used HTBI primers, followed by a second-round multiplex PCR. One entry per CDR3 protein, called by TCRdb with MiXCR from the multiplex PCR reads. The profile covers about 400,000 distinct CDR3 sequences, with 15% to 20% appearing a single time and roughly 1.4% taken by the ten largest. The sample consisted of peripheral blood. The receptors shown here come from a woman under 30 with Graves' ophthalmopathy.

This clonotype was counted ten times or more. The chain has TRBV24-1 and TRBJ1-1; possible D gene TRBD1, 6 bases. Trimming shortened V by 7 bases and J by 10 bases, and 21 bases separated the two germline ends. CDR3 length: 14 amino acids. Germline CDR1 is KGHDR and CDR2 is SFDVKD. Written as DNA, the CDR3 is TGTGCCACCAGCCCCCCTTGGGAGGGGGATGGAGCTTTCTTT. It translates to CATSPPWEGDGAFF.

This clonotype occurred many times. The chain is built from TRBV20-1 and TRBJ1-2; possibly TRBD1 for D (6 bases). Trimming pared 0 bases from V and 8 bases from J, leaving 16 bases between. The CDR3 runs 14 residues. Germline V CDR1 and CDR2: DFQATT, SNEGSKA (reference sequence). CDR3 nucleotide sequence: TGCAGTGCTAGAGAAGCCCGGACAGCTCACGGCTACACCTTC. Protein product: CSAREARTAHGYTF.

This clonotype showed up many times. The V gene is TRBV6-5, the J gene TRBJ2-7, with unresolved D. V lost 6 bases to trimming and J lost 2 bases, with 14 bases between them. The CDR3 runs to 14 residues. The germline V gene has CDR1 MNHEY and CDR2 SVGAGI. The CDR3 DNA reads as TGTGCCAGCAGCCGTCAGAACAGACCCTACGAGCAGTACTTC. Its translation is CASSRQNRPYEQYF.

This clonotype was recorded a few times. V gene TRBV6-1 combines with J gene TRBJ1-2, with D uncertain. V lost 6 bases to trimming and J lost 2 bases, with 10 bases between them. The CDR3 consists of 13 residues. In germline, CDR1 is MNHNS, CDR2 SASEGT. CDR3 residues: CASSPDKNYGYTF. The CDR3 DNA follows: TGTGCCAGCAGCCCTGACAAGAACTATGGCTACACCTTC.

This clonotype was counted at least ten times. A much larger clonotype is one base distant, so this may be a read error. CDR3 coding DNA: TGTGCCAGCATCGAACGACAGGGACTCCTTAACTATGGCTACACCTTC. Translation: CASIERQGLLNYGYTF. The J gene is TRBJ1-2, the V gene TRBV12-3 or TRBV12-4; the match to TRBD1 covers 7 bases. Trimming took 7 bases from V and 1 from J; bases not matched to a gene: 12. This CDR3 has 16 amino acids.

This clonotype was counted many times. The chain has TRBV7-2 and TRBJ2-7, with 8 bases matching TRBD2. The CDR3 has 15 residues. Germline trimming cut 5 bases from V and 4 bases from J; bases unmatched to any gene: 10. The germline gives CDR1 SGHTA, CDR2 FQGNSA. For the CDR3, the DNA is TGTGCCAGCAGCCGGATGGGGGGCGGGGGGTACGAGCAGTACTTC. Its protein product is CASSRMGGGGYEQYF.

Ten or more counts support this clonotype. The V gene is TRBV6-1, the J gene TRBJ1-2; D is undetermined. The germline V gene has CDR1 MNHNS and CDR2 SASEGT. Trimming took off 0 bases at V and 13 bases at J, with 24 bases between the two ends. This CDR3 is built from 16 residues. The CDR3 protein is CASSEALNRVGRIVTF. The CDR3 DNA is TGTGCCAGCAGTGAAGCGCTCAACAGAGTTGGTAGAATTGTCACCTTC.

This clonotype appeared many times. The chain couples TRBV10-3 to TRBJ2-5, with D possibly being TRBD1 (5 bases). V shed 4 bases and J shed 5 bases, with 20 bases lying between them. Germline CDR1 is ENHRY and CDR2 is SYGVKD. The CDR3 extends over 16 amino acids. CDR3 DNA: TGTGCCATCAGTGTTTCCTCGCGGACAAATGCGGAGACCCAGTACTTC. This translates into CAISVSSRTNAETQYF.

This clonotype was observed at least ten times. The gene calls are TRBV5-5 and TRBJ2-2; D might be TRBD1 or TRBD2, each matching 5 bases. CDR3 length: 16 amino acids. Trimming cost V 7 bases and J 3 bases, with 19 bases left between them. Germline CDR1 is SGHKS and CDR2 is YYEKEE (reference sequence). CDR3 in DNA: TGTGCCAGCGGCCTCGGACGGGGCGCGCACACCGGGGAGCTGTTTTTT. It specifies CASGLGRGAHTGELFF.

This clonotype has at least ten counts. This rearrangement joins TRBV9 to TRBJ1-2; D is perhaps TRBD1 (5 bases). Germline values: CDR1 SGDLS, CDR2 YYNGEE. The V and J ends lost 1 base and 2 bases respectively, with 15 bases between them. This CDR3 comprises 16 residues. This CDR3 is CASSVPSTQGNYGYTF. Here the CDR3 DNA reads TGTGCCAGCAGCGTACCGTCGACGCAGGGCAACTATGGCTACACCTTC.

This clonotype was recorded at least ten times. The CDR3 nucleotides are TGTGCCAGCAGCCGAACAGGGGTCAATCAGCCCCAGCATTTT. Its translation: CASSRTGVNQPQHF. The chain recombines TRBV12-3 or TRBV12-4 with TRBJ1-5; 7 positions agree with TRBD1. After removal of 6 bases from V and 3 bases from J, the junction contained 5 bases not matched to a gene. This CDR3 is built from 14 residues.

This chain links TRBV28 with TRBJ2-7; D gene uncertain. The CDR3 loop spans 15 amino acids. Germline V gene sequence: CDR1 MDHEN, CDR2 SYDVKM. V gave up 4 bases and J gave up 0 bases, with 13 bases separating them. This chain's CDR3 is CASSSVGESSYEQYF. The CDR3 DNA follows: TGTGCCAGCAGTTCCGTGGGTGAAAGCTCCTACGAGCAGTACTTC.

This clonotype was detected ten times or more. This chain links TRBV6-2 or TRBV6-3 with TRBJ2-5; 12 nucleotides align to TRBD2. Trimming took 4 bases from V and 3 from J; bases not matched to a gene: 12. Germline CDR1 is MNHEY and CDR2 is SVGEGT. The CDR3 runs 18 residues. The CDR3 DNA sequence: TGTGCCAGCAGTTCCACGACTAGCGGGAGAGGGAAAGAAGAGACCCAGTACTTC. It codes for CASSSTTSGRGKEETQYF.

This clonotype was observed at least ten times. The chain carries TRBV4-2 and TRBJ2-7; a possible D gene is TRBD2 (7 bases). Trimming cost V 0 bases and J 3 bases, with 15 bases left between them. Germline CDR1 reads LGHNA; CDR2 reads YNFKEQ. CDR3 length: 16 residues. The CDR3 DNA is TGTGCCAGCAGCCAAGAGGGGGGGGGGCGGAACTACGAGCAGTACTTC. It codes for CASSQEGGGRNYEQYF.

This clonotype was detected ten times or more. CDR3 protein: CASTGGPLYTEAFF. Written as DNA, the CDR3 is TGTGCCAGCACCGGGGGCCCCCTTTACACTGAAGCTTTCTTT. The chain recombines TRBV6-2 or TRBV6-3 with TRBJ1-1; TRBD1 might be the D (6 bases). This CDR3 comprises 14 residues. Germline V CDR1 and CDR2: MNHEY, SVGEGT. V dropped 7 bases and J dropped 3 bases, with 15 bases sitting between them.

This clonotype was observed at least ten times. The rearrangement joins TRBV19 to TRBJ1-1, with D unclear. CDR3 length: 13 residues. CDR1 LNHDA and CDR2 SQIVND come from the germline V gene (reference sequence). Trimming cost V 3 bases and J 1 base, with 6 bases left between them. The CDR3 DNA reads TGTGCCAGTAGTATTAGGCCGAACACTGAAGCTTTCTTT. As protein: CASSIRPNTEAFF.

In its sample, this clonotype was seen many times. The chain recombines TRBV28 with TRBJ1-1; D gene ambiguous. This CDR3 spans 14 amino acids. In germline, CDR1 is MDHEN, CDR2 SYDVKM. V lost 1 base and J 1 base, leaving 7 bases between the germline ends. CDR3 amino acids: CASSLSDQNTEAFF. The CDR3 DNA follows: TGTGCCAGCAGTTTATCGGACCAGAACACTGAAGCTTTCTTT.

This clonotype was recorded at least ten times. The chain recombines TRBV12-3 or TRBV12-4 with TRBJ1-1; TRBD1 might be the D (5 bases). The CDR3 is made up of 11 amino acids. V lost 2 bases and J lost 10, with 8 bases in between. The CDR3 spells CASSLRGLAFF. The CDR3 DNA sequence: TGTGCCAGCAGTTTAAGGGGACTAGCTTTCTTT.

At least ten counts were recorded for this clonotype. The chain links TRBV7-2 to TRBJ2-7; TRBD2 might be the D (5 bases). The CDR3 contains 15 residues. Germline values: CDR1 SGHTA, CDR2 FQGNSA. V was cut by 1 base and J by 2 bases, with 12 bases left in between. Here the CDR3 reads CASSLGGLAPYEQYF. In DNA form, the CDR3 reads TGTGCCAGCAGCTTAGGAGGGCTAGCCCCCTACGAGCAGTACTTC.

The table lists this clonotype with many counts. V is TRBV5-1 and J is TRBJ1-3; TRBD1 might be the D (5 bases). CDR1 SGHRS and CDR2 YFSETQ come from the germline V gene. CDR3 length equals 14 residues. Trimming shortened V by 0 bases and J by 4 bases, and 8 bases separated the two germline ends. In DNA form, the CDR3 reads TGCGCCAGCAGCTTGGAGGGACTGGGAAACACCATATATTTT. Protein sequence: CASSLEGLGNTIYF.